This TCR beta chain was sequenced in a study of T cells in Graves' hyperthyroidism and ophthalmopathy. Amplified TCR beta CDR3 regions derived from RNA transcripts. HTBI primers were the set used in a first-round RT-PCR of the TCR CDR3. One entry per CDR3 protein, called by TCRdb with MiXCR from the multiplex PCR reads. The repertoire holds about 290,000 distinct CDR3 sequences, with about an eighth as singletons. This clonotype has a handful of counts. Sample: blood. This sequence originates from a woman aged 30 to 39 with Graves' hyperthyroidism that later progressed to Graves' ophthalmopathy.

This CDR3 is CASSQEVDRAGYGYTF. Here the CDR3 DNA reads TGCGCCAGCAGCCAAGAAGTGGACAGGGCGGGGTATGGCTACACCTTC. The genes are TRBV4-3 and TRBJ1-2; TRBD1 aligns across 8 bases. Germline CDR1 is LGHNA and CDR2 is YSLEER. The V segment lost 0 bases and the J segment 5 bases; nucleotides outside the gene matches: 8. This CDR3 spans 16 amino acids.